This TCR beta chain was captured in a study of cytomegalovirus exposure and HLA in healthy donors. The primer mix had 60 Vbeta and 13 Jbeta primers. Assay used: immunoSEQ multiplex PCR; TCRdb lists only in-frame clones, some missing. The sample yields some 200,000 clones, of which the top ten take up roughly 0.74%. The source is a boy younger than 18 in good health and CMV-seronegative. Sequenced input: PBMCs.

The CDR3 reads CSAQGSGEAEAFF. CDR3 nucleotide sequence: TGCAGCGCCCAAGGGAGCGGTGAAGCTGAAGCTTTCTTT. This chain links TRBV29-1 with TRBJ1-1, with no clear D. The CDR3 spans 13 residues. Trimming took off 7 bases at V and 6 bases at J, with 18 bases between the two ends. Germline assignment: CDR1 SQVTM and CDR2 ANQGSEA.